Below, one T cell receptor (beta chain) is given with its context. This sample is drawn from a study of blood T cells in healthy people across ages. The CDR3 covers 17 residues. Germline loops: CDR1 DFQATT, CDR2 SNEGSKA (reference sequence). Trimming pared 5 bases from V and 1 base from J, leaving 23 bases between. Combining a sample-barcoded 5' primer with a J-beta primer mix, a second PCR ran for about 7 to 11 cycles. TCRdb used MiXCR to reprocess the 5' RACE reads, holding one entry per CDR3 protein. The sample lists about 1.1 million distinct CDR3 sequences, 30% to 40% occurring once. The receptor was isolated from a man between 18 and 35 years old in good health. The chain uses TRBV20-1 and TRBJ1-1; weak D call: TRBD1 (5 bases). The sequencing input was blood. DNA for the CDR3: TGCAGTGCTTCACTCCTAGCGGCAGGGAGGAGGAACACTGAAGCTTTCTTT. Translated: CSASLLAAGRRNTEAFF.